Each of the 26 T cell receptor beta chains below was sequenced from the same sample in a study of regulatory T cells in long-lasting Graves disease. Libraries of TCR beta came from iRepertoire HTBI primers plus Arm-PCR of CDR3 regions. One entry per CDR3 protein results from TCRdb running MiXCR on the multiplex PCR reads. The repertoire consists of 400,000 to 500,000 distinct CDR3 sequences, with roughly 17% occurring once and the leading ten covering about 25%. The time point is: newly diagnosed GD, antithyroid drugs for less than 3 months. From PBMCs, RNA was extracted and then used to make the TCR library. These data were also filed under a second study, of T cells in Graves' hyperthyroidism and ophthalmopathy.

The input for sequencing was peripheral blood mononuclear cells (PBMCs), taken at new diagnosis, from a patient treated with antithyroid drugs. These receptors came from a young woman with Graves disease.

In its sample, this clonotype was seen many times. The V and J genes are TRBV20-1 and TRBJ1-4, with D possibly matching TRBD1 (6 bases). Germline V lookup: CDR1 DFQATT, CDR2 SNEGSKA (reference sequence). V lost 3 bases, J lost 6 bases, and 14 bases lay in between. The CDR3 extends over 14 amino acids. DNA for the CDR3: TGCAGTGCTAGCGGGCAGGGGACGGATGAAAAACTGTTTTTT. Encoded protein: CSASGQGTDEKLFF.

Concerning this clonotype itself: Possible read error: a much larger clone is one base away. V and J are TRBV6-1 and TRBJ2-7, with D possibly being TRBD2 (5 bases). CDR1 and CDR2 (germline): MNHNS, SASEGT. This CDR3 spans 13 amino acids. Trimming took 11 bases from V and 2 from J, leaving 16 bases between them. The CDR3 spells CAAGREATYEQYF. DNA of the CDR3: TGTGCCGCTGGGAGAGAGGCCACCTACGAGCAGTACTTC.

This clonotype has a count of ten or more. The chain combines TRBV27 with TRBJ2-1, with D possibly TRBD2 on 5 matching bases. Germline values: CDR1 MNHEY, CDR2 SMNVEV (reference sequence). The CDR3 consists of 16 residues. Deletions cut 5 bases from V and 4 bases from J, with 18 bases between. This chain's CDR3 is CASSPSHRDRYNEQFF. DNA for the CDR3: TGTGCCAGCAGTCCGTCTCATCGGGATAGGTACAATGAGCAGTTCTTC.

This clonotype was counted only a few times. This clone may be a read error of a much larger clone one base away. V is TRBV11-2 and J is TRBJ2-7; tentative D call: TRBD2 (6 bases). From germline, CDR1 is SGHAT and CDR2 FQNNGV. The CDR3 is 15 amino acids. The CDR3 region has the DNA TGTGCCAGCAGCTCTTTGACTAGGAGGGGCTACGTGCAGTACTTC. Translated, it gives CASSSLTRRGYVQYF.

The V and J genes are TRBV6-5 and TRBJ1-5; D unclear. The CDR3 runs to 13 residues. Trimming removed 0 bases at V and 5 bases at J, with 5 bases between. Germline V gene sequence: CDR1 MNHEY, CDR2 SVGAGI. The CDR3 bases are TGTGCCAGCAGTTACTCCCTAGATCAGCCCCAGCATTTT. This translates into CASSYSLDQPQHF.

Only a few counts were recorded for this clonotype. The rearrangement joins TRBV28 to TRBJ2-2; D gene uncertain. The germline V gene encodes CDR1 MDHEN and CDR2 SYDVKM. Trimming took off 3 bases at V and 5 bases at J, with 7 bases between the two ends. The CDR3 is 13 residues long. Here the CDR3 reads CASSLFSTGELFF. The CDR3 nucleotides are TGTGCCAGCAGTTTGTTTTCAACCGGGGAGCTGTTTTTT.

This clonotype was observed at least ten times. The CDR3 protein is CAISEMGGSTEAFF. CDR3 DNA sequence: TGTGCCATCAGTGAGATGGGGGGGAGCACTGAAGCTTTCTTT. V usage is TRBV10-3 and J usage is TRBJ1-1, with D tentatively TRBD1 (5 bases). Germline V lookup: CDR1 ENHRY, CDR2 SYGVKD. V lost 2 bases, J lost 4 bases, and 11 bases lay in between. The CDR3 runs to 14 residues.

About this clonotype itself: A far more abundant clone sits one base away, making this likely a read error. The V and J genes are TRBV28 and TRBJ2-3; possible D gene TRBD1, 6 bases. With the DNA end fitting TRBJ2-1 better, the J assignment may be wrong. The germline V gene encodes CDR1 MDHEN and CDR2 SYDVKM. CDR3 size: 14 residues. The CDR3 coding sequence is TGTGCCAGCAGTTTTCCCTACAGGGCCTATGGGCAGTTCTTC. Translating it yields CASSFPYRAYGQFF.

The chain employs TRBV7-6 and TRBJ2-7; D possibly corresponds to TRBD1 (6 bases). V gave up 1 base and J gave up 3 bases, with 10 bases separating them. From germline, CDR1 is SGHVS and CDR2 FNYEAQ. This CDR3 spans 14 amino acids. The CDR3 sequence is CASSLDRVRYEQYF. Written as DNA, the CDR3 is TGTGCCAGCAGCTTAGACAGGGTGCGCTACGAGCAGTACTTC.

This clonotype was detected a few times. The CDR3 region has the DNA TGTGCCAGTACCAAGACAGGAGCCTACAATGAGCAGTTCTTC. As protein: CASTKTGAYNEQFF. The gene calls are TRBV19 and TRBJ2-1; D is possibly TRBD1 (6 bases). Germline V gives CDR1 LNHDA, CDR2 SQIVND (reference sequence). V was pared by 7 bases and J by 2 bases, with 12 bases between. The CDR3 runs to 14 residues.

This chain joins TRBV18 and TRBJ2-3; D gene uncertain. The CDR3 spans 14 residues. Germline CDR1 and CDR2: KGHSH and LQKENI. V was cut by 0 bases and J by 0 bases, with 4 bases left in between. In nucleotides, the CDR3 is TGTGCCAGCTCACCACCGGAGAGCACAGATACGCAGTATTTT. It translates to CASSPPESTDTQYF.

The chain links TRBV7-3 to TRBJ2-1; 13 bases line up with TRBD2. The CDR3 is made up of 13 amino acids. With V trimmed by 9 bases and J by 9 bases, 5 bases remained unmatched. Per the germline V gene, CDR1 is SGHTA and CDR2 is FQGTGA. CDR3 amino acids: CASGLAGVSEQFF. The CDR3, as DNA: TGTGCCAGTGGACTAGCGGGAGTTAGTGAGCAGTTCTTC.

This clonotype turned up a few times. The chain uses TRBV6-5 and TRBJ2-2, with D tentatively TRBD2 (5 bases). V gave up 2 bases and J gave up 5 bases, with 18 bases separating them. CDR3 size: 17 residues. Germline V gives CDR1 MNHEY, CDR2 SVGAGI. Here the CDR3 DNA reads TGTGCCAGCAGTTACATTAGCGTCGGGTCCAAAACCGGGGAGCTGTTTTTT. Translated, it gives CASSYISVGSKTGELFF.

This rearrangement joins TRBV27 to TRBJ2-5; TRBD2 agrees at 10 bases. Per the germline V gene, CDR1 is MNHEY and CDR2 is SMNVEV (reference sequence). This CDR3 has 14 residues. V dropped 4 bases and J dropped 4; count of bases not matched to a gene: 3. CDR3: CASSSLAGAETQYF. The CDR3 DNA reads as TGTGCCAGCAGTTCCCTAGCGGGAGCAGAGACCCAGTACTTC.

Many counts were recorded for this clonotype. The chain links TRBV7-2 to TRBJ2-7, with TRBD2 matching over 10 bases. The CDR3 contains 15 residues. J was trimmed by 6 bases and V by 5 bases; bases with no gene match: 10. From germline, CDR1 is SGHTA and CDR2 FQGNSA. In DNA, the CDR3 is TGTGCCAGCAGCGTGAGACTAGCGGGTCTAGGCGAGCAGTACTTC. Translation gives CASSVRLAGLGEQYF.

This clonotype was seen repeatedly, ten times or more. CDR3: CASSQVGDEAFF. The CDR3 DNA sequence: TGTGCCAGCAGCCAAGTGGGAGATGAAGCTTTCTTT. The chain has TRBV3-1 and TRBJ1-1; D remains ambiguous. This CDR3 is built from 12 residues. The V gene's germline CDR1 is LGHDT and CDR2 YNNKEL (reference sequence). The V and J ends lost 1 base and 7 bases respectively, with 7 bases between them.

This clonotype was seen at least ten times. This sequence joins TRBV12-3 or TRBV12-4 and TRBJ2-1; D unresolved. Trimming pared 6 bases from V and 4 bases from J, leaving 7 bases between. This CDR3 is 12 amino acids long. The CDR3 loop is CASSRLYNEQFF. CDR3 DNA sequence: TGTGCCAGCAGCAGACTTTACAATGAGCAGTTCTTC.

The CDR3: CASSEKKQGAPNEKLFF. The CDR3 DNA follows: TGTGCCAGCAGTGAAAAGAAACAGGGAGCACCTAATGAAAAACTGTTTTTT. The chain links TRBV6-2 or TRBV6-3 to TRBJ1-4; TRBD1 might be the D (6 bases). Trimming cost V 5 bases and J 3 bases, with 19 bases left between them. The CDR3 loop spans 17 amino acids. The germline V gene has CDR1 MNHEY and CDR2 SVGEGT.

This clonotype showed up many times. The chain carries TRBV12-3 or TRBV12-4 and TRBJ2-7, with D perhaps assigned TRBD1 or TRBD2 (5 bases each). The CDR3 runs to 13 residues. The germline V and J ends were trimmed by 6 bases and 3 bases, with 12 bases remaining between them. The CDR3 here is CASSRDRVYEQYF. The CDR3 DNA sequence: TGTGCCAGCAGCCGGGACCGAGTCTACGAGCAGTACTTC.

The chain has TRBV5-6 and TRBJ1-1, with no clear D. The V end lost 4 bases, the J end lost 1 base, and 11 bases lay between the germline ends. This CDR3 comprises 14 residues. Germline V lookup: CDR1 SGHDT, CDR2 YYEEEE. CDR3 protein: CASSPARRNTEAFF. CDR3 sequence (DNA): TGTGCCAGCAGCCCGGCCAGACGGAACACTGAAGCTTTCTTT.

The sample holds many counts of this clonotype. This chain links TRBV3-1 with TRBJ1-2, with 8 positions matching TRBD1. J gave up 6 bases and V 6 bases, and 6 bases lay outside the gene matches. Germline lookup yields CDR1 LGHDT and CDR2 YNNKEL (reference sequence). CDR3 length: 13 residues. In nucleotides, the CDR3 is TGTGCCAGCAGGCAGACAGGGGCTGATGGCTACACCTTC. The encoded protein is CASRQTGADGYTF.

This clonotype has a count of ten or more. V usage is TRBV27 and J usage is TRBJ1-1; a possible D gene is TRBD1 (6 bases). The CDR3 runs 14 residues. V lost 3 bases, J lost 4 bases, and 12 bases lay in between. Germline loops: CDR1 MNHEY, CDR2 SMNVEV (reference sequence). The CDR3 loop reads CASSLFRGPTEAFF. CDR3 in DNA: TGTGCCAGCAGTTTGTTCAGGGGTCCCACTGAAGCTTTCTTT.

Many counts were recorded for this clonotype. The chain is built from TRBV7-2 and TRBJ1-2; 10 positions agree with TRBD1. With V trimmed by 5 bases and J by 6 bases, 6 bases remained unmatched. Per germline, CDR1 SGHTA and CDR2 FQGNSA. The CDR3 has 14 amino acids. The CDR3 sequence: CASSVRQGADGYTF. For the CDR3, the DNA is TGTGCCAGCAGCGTAAGACAGGGGGCGGATGGCTACACCTTC. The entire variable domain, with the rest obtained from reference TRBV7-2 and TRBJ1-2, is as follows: GAGVSQSPSNKVTEKGKDVELRCDPISGHTALYWYRQSLGQGLEFLIYFQGNSAPDKSGLPSDRFSAERTGGSVSTLTIQRTQQEDSAVYLCASSVRQGADGYTFGSGTRLTVV.

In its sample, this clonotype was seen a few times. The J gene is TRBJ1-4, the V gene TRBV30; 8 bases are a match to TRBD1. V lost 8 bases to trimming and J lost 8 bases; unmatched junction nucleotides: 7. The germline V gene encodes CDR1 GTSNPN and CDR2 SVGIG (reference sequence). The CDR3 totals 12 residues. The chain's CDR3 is CAADRGGEKLFF. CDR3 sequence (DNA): TGTGCCGCTGACAGGGGCGGCGAAAAACTGTTTTTT.

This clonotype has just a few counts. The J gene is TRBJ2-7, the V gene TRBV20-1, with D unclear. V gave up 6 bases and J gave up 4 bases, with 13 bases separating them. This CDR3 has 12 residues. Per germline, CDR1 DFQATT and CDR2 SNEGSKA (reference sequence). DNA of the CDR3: TGCAGTGCCCGTTATTCCTCGTACGAGCAGTACTTC. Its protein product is CSARYSSYEQYF.

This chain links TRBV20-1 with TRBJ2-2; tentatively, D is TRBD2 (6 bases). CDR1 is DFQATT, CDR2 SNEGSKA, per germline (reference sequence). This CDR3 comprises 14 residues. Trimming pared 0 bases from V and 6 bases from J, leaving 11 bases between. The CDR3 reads CSARDPGEAGELFF. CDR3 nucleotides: TGCAGTGCTAGAGACCCGGGAGAGGCCGGGGAGCTGTTTTTT.